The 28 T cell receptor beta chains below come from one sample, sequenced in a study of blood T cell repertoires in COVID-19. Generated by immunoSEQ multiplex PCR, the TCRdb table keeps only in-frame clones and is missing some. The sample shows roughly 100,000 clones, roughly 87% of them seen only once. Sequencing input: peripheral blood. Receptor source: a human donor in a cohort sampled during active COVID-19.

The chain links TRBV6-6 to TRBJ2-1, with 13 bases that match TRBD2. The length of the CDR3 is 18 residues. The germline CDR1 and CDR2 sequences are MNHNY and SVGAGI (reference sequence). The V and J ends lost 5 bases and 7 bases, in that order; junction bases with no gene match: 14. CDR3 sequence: CASSPGTVGLAGLNEQFF. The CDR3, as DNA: TGTGCCAGCAGTCCCGGGACAGTGGGACTAGCGGGATTAAATGAGCAGTTCTTC.

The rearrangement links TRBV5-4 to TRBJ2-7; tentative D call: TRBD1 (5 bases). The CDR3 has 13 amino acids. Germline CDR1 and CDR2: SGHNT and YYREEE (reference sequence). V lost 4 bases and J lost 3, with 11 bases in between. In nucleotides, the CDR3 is TGTGCCAGCAGCGCCCGACAGAACTACGAGCAGTACTTC. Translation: CASSARQNYEQYF.

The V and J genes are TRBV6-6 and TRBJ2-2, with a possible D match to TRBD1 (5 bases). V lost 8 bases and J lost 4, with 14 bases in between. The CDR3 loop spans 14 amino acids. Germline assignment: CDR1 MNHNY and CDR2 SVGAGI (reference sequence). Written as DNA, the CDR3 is TGTGCCAGCGATATAGGGGTGGGCACCGGGGAGCTGTTTTTT. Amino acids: CASDIGVGTGELFF.

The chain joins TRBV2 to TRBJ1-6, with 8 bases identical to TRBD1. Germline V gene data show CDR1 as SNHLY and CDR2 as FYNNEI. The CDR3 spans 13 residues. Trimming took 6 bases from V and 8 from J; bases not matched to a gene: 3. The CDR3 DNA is TGTGCCAGCAGCGAGACAGGGGATTCACCCCTCCACTTT. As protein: CASSETGDSPLHF. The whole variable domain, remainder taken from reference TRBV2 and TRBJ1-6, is EPEVTQTPSHQVTQMGQEVILRCVPISNHLYFYWYRQILGQKVEFLVSFYNNEISEKSEIFDDQFSVERPDGSNFTLKIRSTKLEDSAMYFCASSETGDSPLHFGNGTRLTVT.

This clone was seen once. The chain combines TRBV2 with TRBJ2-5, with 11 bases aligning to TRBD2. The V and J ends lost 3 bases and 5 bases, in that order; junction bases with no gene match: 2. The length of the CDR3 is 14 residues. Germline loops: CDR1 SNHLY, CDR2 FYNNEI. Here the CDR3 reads CASSEVAGGETQYF. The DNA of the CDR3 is TGTGCCAGCAGTGAGGTAGCGGGGGGGGAGACCCAGTACTTC.

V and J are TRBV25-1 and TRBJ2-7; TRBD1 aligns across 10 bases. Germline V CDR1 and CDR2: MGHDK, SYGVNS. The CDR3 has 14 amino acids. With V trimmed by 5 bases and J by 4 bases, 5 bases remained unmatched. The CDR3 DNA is TGTGCCAGCAGTCGACAGGGGGCTGAGTACGAGCAGTACTTC. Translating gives CASSRQGAEYEQYF.

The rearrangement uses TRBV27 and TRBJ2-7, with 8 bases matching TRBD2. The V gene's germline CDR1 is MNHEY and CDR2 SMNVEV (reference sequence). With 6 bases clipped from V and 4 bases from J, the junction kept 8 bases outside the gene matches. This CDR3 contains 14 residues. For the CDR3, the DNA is TGTGCCAGCAGCCCCGGGGGGGAGGGGTACGAGCAGTACTTC. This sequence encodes CASSPGGEGYEQYF.

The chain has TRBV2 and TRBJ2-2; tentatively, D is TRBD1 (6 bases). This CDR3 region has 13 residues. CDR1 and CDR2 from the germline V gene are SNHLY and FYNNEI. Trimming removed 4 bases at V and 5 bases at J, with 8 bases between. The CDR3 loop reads CASSGRGTGELFF. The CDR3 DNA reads TGTGCCAGCAGTGGAAGGGGGACCGGGGAGCTGTTTTTT.

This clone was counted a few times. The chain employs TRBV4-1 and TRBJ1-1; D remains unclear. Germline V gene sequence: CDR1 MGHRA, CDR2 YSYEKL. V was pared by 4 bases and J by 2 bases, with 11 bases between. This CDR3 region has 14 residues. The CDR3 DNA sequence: TGCGCCAGCAGCCTAATACCAGGCAACACTGAAGCTTTCTTT. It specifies CASSLIPGNTEAFF.

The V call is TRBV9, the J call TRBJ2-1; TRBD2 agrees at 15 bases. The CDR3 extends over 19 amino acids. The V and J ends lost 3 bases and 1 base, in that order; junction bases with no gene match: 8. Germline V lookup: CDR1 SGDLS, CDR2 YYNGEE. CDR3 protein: CASSAGLAGGISSYNEQFF. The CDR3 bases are TGTGCCAGCAGCGCGGGACTAGCGGGAGGAATCTCTTCCTACAATGAGCAGTTCTTC.

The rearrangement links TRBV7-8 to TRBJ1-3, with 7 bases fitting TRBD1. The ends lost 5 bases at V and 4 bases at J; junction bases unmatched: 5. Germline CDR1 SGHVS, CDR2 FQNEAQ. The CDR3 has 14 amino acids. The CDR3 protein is CASSPTGSGNTIYF. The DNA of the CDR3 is TGTGCCAGCAGCCCGACAGGGTCAGGAAACACCATATATTTT.

The CDR3 coding sequence is TGTGCAAGTCGCTCGGACTGGGAAGTCGAAAAACTGTTTTTT. This encodes CASRSDWEVEKLFF. The chain has TRBV12-2 and TRBJ1-4. TRBV12-2 is marked as a pseudogene. The CDR3 is 14 residues long.

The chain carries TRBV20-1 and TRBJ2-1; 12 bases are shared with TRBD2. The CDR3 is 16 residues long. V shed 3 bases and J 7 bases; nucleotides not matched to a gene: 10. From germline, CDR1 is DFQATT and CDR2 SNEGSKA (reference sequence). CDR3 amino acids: CSASGLAGGPLNEQFF. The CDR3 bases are TGCAGTGCTAGTGGCCTAGCGGGGGGGCCCTTGAATGAGCAGTTCTTC.

CDR3 nucleotides: TGTGCCAGCAGCCAAACGGGTACTCCGCAGCAGTACTTC. This gives the protein CASSQTGTPQQYF. The chain carries TRBV3-1 (or the pseudogene TRBV3-2) and TRBJ2-7; D not certain. Trimming took off 2 bases at V and 8 bases at J, with 13 bases between the two ends. Germline-derived CDR1 and CDR2 are LGHDT and YNNKEL (reference sequence). The CDR3 runs to 13 residues.

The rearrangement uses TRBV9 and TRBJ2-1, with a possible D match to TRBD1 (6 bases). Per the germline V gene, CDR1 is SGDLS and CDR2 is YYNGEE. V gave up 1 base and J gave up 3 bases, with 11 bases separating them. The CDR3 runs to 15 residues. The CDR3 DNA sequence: TGTGCCAGCAGCGTATCAGGGGTCAACTACAATGAGCAGTTCTTC. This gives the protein CASSVSGVNYNEQFF. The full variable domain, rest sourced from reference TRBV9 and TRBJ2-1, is DSGVTQTPKHLITATGQRVTLRCSPRSGDLSVYWYQQSLDQGLQFLIQYYNGEERAKGNILERFSAQQFPDLHSELNLSSLELGDSALYFCASSVSGVNYNEQFFGPGTRLTVL.

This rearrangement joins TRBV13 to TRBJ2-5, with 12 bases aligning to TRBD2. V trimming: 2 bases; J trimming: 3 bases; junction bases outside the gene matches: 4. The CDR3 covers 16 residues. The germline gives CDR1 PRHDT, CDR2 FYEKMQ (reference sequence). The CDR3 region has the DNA TGTGCCAGCAGCTTAACTAGCGGGGGGACCGAAGAGACCCAGTACTTC. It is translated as CASSLTSGGTEETQYF.

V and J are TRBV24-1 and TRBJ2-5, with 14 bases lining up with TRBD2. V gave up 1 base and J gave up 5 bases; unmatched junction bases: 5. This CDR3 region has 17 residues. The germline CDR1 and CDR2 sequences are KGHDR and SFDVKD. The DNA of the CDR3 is TGTGCCACCAGTGATTTCGGCGGACTAGCGGGAGGCGAGACCCAGTACTTC. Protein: CATSDFGGLAGGETQYF.

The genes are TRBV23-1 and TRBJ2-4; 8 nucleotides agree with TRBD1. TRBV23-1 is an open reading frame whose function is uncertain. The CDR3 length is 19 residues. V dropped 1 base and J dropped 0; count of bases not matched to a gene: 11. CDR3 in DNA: TGCGCCAGCAGTCAATTGCCCAGGGGGCTCTCCCTAGCCAAAAACATTCAGTACTTC. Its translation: CASSQLPRGLSLAKNIQYF.

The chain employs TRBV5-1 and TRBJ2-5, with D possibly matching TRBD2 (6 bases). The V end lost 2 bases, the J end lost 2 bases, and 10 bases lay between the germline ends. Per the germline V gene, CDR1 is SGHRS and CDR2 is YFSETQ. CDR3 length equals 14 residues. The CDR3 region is CASSFGGFQETQYF. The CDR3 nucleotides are TGCGCCAGCAGCTTCGGGGGTTTTCAAGAGACCCAGTACTTC.

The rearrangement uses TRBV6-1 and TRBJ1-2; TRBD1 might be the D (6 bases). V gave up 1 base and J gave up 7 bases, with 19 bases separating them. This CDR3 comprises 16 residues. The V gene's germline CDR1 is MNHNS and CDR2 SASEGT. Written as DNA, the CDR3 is TGTGCCAGCAGTGAAGGGGTGCGGGGGCCCATAGGTGGCTACACCTTC. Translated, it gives CASSEGVRGPIGGYTF.

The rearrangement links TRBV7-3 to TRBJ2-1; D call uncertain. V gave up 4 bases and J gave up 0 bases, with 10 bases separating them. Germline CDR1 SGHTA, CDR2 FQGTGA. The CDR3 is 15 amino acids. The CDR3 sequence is CASSSSPSSYNEQFF. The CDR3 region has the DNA TGTGCCAGCAGCTCGAGTCCGAGCTCCTACAATGAGCAGTTCTTC.

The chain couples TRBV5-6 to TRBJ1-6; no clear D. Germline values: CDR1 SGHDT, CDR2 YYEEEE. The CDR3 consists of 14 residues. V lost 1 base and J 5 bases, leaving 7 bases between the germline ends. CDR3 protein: CASSLREDNSPLHF. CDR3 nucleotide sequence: TGTGCCAGCAGCTTGAGGGAGGATAATTCACCCCTCCACTTT.

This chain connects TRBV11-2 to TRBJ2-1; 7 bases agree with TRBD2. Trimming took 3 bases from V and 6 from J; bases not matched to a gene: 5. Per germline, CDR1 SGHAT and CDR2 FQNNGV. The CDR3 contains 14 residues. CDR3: CASSFRTSLNEQFF. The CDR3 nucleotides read TGTGCCAGCAGCTTCCGGACTAGTCTCAATGAGCAGTTCTTC.

The CDR3 nucleotides read TGTGCCACCGGGACACCTCACACAGATACGCAGTATTTT. Translated, it gives CATGTPHTDTQYF. V gene TRBV24-1 combines with J gene TRBJ2-3; TRBD1 might be the D (6 bases). CDR1 and CDR2 (germline): KGHDR, SFDVKD. The V end lost 9 bases, the J end lost 2 bases, and 11 bases lay between the germline ends. There are 13 residues in the CDR3.

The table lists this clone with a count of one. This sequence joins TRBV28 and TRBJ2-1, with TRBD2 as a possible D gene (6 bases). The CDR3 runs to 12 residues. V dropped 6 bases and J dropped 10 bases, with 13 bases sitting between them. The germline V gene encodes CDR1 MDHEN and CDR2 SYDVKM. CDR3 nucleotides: TGTGCCAGCAGCCTACTAGCTATGGAGCAGTTCTTC. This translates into CASSLLAMEQFF.

CDR3 in amino acids: CASSVDPGQVSGYTF. CDR3 in DNA: TGTGCCAGCAGCGTCGACCCTGGACAGGTCTCTGGCTACACCTTC. The J gene is TRBJ1-2, the V gene TRBV9; 7 bases map to TRBD1. J gave up 7 bases and V 2 bases, and 11 bases lay outside the gene matches. Germline-derived CDR1 and CDR2 are SGDLS and YYNGEE. This CDR3 has 15 amino acids.

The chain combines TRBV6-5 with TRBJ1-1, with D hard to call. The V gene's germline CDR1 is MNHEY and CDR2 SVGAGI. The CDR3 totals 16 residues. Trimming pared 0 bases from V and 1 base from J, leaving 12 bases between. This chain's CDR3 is CASSYSPRARNTEAFF. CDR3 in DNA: TGTGCCAGCAGTTACTCGCCGAGAGCTAGGAACACTGAAGCTTTCTTT.

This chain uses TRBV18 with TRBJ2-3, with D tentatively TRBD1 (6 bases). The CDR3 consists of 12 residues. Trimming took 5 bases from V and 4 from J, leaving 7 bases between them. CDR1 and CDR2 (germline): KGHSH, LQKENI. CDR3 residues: CASSNRADTQYF. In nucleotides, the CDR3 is TGTGCCAGCTCAAACAGGGCAGATACGCAGTATTTT.